These T cell receptor beta chains were read from a single sample in a study of cytomegalovirus exposure and HLA in healthy donors. Method: immunoSEQ multiplex PCR; TCRdb's copy keeps in-frame clones and lacks some. The sample consists of 150,000 to 200,000 clones, 80% to 85% of them appearing once. Source material: PBMCs. The receptors originated from a man aged 50-59 years in good health and CMV-seronegative. The CDR3 runs from the conserved cysteine through the conserved F or W. D genes are given only for firm matches. A clone size is listed for some rows: how often the clone was seen (once, few, many), or a class if it is expanded.

NA	TRBV2	13	TRBD2	TRBJ2-7	CASSQGLAGEQYF	TGTGCCAGCAGCCAAGGACTAGCTGGGGAGCAGTACTTC
NA	TRBV7-2	17	TRBD2	TRBJ2-7	CASSLGLAGGGPYEQYF	TGTGCCAGCAGCTTAGGGCTAGCGGGAGGGGGGCCTTACGAGCAGTACTTC
NA	TRBV2	12	NA	TRBJ1-2	CASSEWTAGYTF	TGTGCCAGCAGTGAATGGACAGCGGGCTACACCTTC
few	TRBV30	14	NA	TRBJ1-5	CAWNRGSSNQPQHF	TGTGCCTGGAATCGCGGGAGTAGCAATCAGCCCCAGCATTTT
NA	TRBV5-1	14	TRBD1	TRBJ1-1	CASSLRTGNTEAFF	TGCGCCAGCAGCTTACGGACAGGGAACACTGAAGCTTTCTTT
NA	TRBV6-1	14	NA	TRBJ1-2	CASRGGQGYYGYTF	TGTGCCAGCAGGGGAGGGCAGGGTTACTATGGCTACACCTTC
NA	TRBV5-4	16	TRBD1	TRBJ1-4	CATLSLPGQGGEKLFF	TGTGCCACCCTATCTTTGCCCGGACAGGGAGGTGAAAAACTGTTTTTT
few	TRBV5-1	12	TRBD1	TRBJ1-2	CASSRDRDGYTF	TGCGCCAGCAGCCGAGACAGGGATGGCTACACCTTC
NA	TRBV6-1	13	TRBD2	TRBJ2-3	CASRGGSTDTQYF	TGTGCCAGCCGCGGGGGGAGCACAGATACGCAGTATTTT
NA	TRBV6-6	13	NA	TRBJ2-4	CATTFNGVDIQYF	TGTGCCACCACATTTAACGGGGTGGACATTCAGTACTTC
NA	TRBV7-8	15	NA	TRBJ1-4	CASSSSGLKREKLFF	TGTGCCAGCAGCTCCAGCGGACTGAAAAGAGAAAAACTGTTTTTT
NA	TRBV5-1	13	NA	TRBJ1-2	CASSLPGNEGYTF	TGCGCCAGCAGCTTGCCAGGGAACGAGGGCTACACCTTC
NA	TRBV5-1	14	TRBD1	TRBJ2-5	CASSSGQGQETQYF	TGCGCCAGCAGCTCGGGACAGGGGCAAGAGACCCAGTACTTC
few	TRBV6-1	13	NA	TRBJ2-7	CASSEIFSDEQYF	TGTGCCAGCAGTGAAATTTTTAGTGACGAGCAGTACTTC
NA	TRBV7-2	17	NA	TRBJ2-3	CACSWARGGAITDTQYF	TGTGCCTGCAGCTGGGCCAGAGGGGGGGCGATTACAGATACGCAGTATTTT
NA	TRBV19	14	NA	TRBJ1-2	CASTTTGGSGGYTF	TGTGCCAGTACCACTACCGGGGGGTCGGGTGGCTACACCTTC
NA	TRBV7-9	14	NA	TRBJ2-7	CSSSLVQSSYEQYF	TGTTCCAGCAGCTTAGTACAGAGCTCCTACGAGCAGTACTTC
NA	TRBV5-1	12	TRBD1	TRBJ1-2	CASSDRDYGYTF	TGCGCCAGCAGCGACAGGGACTATGGCTACACCTTC
NA	TRBV9	14	TRBD1	TRBJ2-2	CASSVTGGPGELFF	TGTGCCAGCAGCGTAACAGGGGGGCCCGGGGAGCTGTTTTTT
NA	TRBV6-6	14	NA	TRBJ2-3	CASSYSQSTDTQYF	TGTGCCAGCAGTTACTCGCAGAGCACAGATACGCAGTATTTT
NA	TRBV7-3	17	TRBD2	TRBJ2-2	CASSRFTSGSFGGELFF	TGTGCCAGCAGCCGCTTCACTAGCGGGAGCTTCGGCGGGGAGCTGTTTTTT
NA	TRBV6-6	12	NA	TRBJ2-4	CASSGSSNIQYF	TGTGCCAGCAGTGGTAGCTCAAACATTCAGTACTTC
NA	TRBV18	14	NA	TRBJ1-2	CASSPPVRSYGYTF	TGTGCCAGCTCACCACCGGTCAGAAGCTATGGCTACACCTTC
NA	TRBV5-8	16	TRBD1	TRBJ2-2	CASSLWTGHYTGELFF	TGTGCCAGCAGCTTATGGACAGGGCATTACACCGGGGAGCTGTTTTTT
NA	TRBV19	17	NA	TRBJ2-3	CASNTPGTPFGTDTQYF	TGTGCCAGTAATACACCCGGGACTCCTTTCGGCACAGATACGCAGTATTTT
NA	TRBV29-1	14	NA	TRBJ1-5	CSVRDGGSNQPQHF	TGCAGCGTCCGGGACGGGGGGAGCAATCAGCCCCAGCATTTT
NA	TRBV11-3	16	TRBD2	TRBJ2-1	CASSRGLAGGADEQFF	TGTGCCAGCAGTCGGGGACTAGCGGGAGGAGCCGATGAGCAGTTCTTC
NA	TRBV7-2	13	NA	TRBJ1-1	CASSFPTGRGAFF	TGTGCCAGCAGCTTCCCTACAGGCCGGGGGGCTTTCTTT
NA	TRBV7-6	18	TRBD1	TRBJ2-7	CASSLVGTGSTVRSEQYF	TGTGCCAGCAGCTTAGTCGGGACAGGGTCTACTGTAAGGAGCGAGCAGTACTTC
NA	TRBV7-9	17	TRBD2	TRBJ2-3	CASSFGLAGVGTDTQYF	TGTGCCAGCAGCTTCGGACTAGCGGGGGTGGGCACAGATACGCAGTATTTT
NA	TRBV5-1	16	TRBD2	TRBJ2-7	CASSLYTGGESYEQYF	TGCGCCAGCAGCTTGTATACCGGGGGGGAATCCTACGAGCAGTACTTC
NA	TRBV9	15	TRBD2	TRBJ2-1	CASSLPGLDSNEQFF	TGTGCCAGCAGCCTACCGGGACTAGACTCCAATGAGCAGTTCTTC
NA	TRBV29-1	14	TRBD2	TRBJ2-5	CSVGGTSEQETQYF	TGCAGCGTTGGGGGGACTAGCGAACAAGAGACCCAGTACTTC
few	TRBV5-1	14	NA	TRBJ1-1	CASSLTGEDTEAFF	TGCGCCAGCAGCTTGACTGGCGAGGACACTGAAGCTTTCTTT
NA	TRBV28	14	TRBD1	TRBJ1-2	CASSSRQGGYGYTF	TGTGCCAGCAGTTCGCGACAGGGTGGATATGGCTACACCTTC
NA	TRBV6-5	15	TRBD1	TRBJ2-7	CASRNRDRTSYEQYF	TGTGCCAGCAGAAACCGGGACAGGACATCCTACGAGCAGTACTTC
NA	TRBV6-5	14	TRBD2	TRBJ2-1	CASTSGGPKNEQFF	TGTGCCAGCACCTCGGGGGGGCCGAAAAATGAGCAGTTCTTC
NA	TRBV6-5	11	NA	TRBJ1-1	CASSGGGEAFF	TGTGCCAGCAGTGGCGGAGGGGAGGCTTTCTTT
NA	TRBV6-1	15	NA	TRBJ2-3	CASNPWGGKTDTQYF	TGTGCCAGCAATCCCTGGGGGGGCAAGACAGATACGCAGTATTTT
NA	TRBV4-1	17	TRBD2	TRBJ2-3	CASSQVLAGGPSDTQYF	TGCGCCAGCAGCCAAGTACTAGCGGGGGGGCCTTCGGATACGCAGTATTTT
NA	TRBV7-3	15	TRBD2	TRBJ2-1	CASSLGLAGPNEQFF	TGTGCCAGCAGCTTAGGACTAGCGGGCCCCAATGAGCAGTTCTTC